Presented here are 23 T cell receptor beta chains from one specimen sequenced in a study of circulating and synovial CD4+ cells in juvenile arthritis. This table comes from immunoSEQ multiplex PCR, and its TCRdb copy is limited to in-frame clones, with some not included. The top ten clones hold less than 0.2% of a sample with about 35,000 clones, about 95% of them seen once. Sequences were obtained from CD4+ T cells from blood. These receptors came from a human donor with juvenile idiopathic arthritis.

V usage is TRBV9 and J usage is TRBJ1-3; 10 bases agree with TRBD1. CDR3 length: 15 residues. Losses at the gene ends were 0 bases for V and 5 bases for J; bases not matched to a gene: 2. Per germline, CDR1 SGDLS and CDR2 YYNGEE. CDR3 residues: CASSVEGQGRNTIYF. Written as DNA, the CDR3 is TGTGCCAGCAGCGTAGAGGGACAGGGGAGAAACACCATATATTTT. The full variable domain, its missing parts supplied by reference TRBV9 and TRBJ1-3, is DSGVTQTPKHLITATGQRVTLRCSPRSGDLSVYWYQQSLDQGLQFLIQYYNGEERAKGNILERFSAQQFPDLHSELNLSSLELGDSALYFCASSVEGQGRNTIYFGEGSWLTVV.

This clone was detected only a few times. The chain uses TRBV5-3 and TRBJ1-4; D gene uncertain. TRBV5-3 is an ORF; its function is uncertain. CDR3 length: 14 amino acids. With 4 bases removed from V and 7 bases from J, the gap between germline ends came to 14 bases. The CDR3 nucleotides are TGTGCCAGAAGCCAGACGAGGTATGGTGAAAAACTGTTTTTT. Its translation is CARSQTRYGEKLFF.

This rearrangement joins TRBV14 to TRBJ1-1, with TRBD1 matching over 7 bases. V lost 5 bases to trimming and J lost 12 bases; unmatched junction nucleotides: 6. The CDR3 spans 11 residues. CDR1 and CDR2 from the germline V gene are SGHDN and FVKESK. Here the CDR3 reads CASSTGARSFF. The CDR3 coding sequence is TGTGCCAGCAGCACAGGGGCGAGGTCTTTCTTT.

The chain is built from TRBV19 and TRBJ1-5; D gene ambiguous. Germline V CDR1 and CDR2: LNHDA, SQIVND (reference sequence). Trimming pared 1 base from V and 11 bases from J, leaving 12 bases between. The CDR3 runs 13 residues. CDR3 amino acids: CASSIGLAGSQHF. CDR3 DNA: TGTGCCAGTAGTATAGGGCTGGCGGGATCCCAGCATTTT.

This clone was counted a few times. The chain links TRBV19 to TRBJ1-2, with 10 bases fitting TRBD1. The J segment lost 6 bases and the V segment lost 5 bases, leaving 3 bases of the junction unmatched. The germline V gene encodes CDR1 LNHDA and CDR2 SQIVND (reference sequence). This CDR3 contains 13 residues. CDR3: CASSDRGQNGYTF. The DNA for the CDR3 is TGTGCCAGTAGTGACAGGGGGCAGAATGGCTACACCTTC.

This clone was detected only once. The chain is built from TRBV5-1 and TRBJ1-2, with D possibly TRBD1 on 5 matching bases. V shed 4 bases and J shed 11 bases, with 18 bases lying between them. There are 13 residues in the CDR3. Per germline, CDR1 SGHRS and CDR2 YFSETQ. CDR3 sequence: CASSPDVDTRYTF. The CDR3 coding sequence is TGCGCCAGCAGCCCCGACGTGGACACCCGGTACACCTTC.

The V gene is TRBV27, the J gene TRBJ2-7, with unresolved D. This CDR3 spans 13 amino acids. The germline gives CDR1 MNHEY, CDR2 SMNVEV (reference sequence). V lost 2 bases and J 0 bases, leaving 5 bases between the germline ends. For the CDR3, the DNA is TGTGCCAGCAGTTTAACTTTCTCCTACGAGCAGTACTTC. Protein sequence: CASSLTFSYEQYF.

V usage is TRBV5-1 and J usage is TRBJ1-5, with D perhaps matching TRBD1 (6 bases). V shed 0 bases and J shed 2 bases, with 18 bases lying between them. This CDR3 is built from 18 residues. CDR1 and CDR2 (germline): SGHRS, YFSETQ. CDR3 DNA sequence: TGCGCCAGCAGCTTGGAGCCGGGGACAATTATGGGCAATCAGCCCCAGCATTTT. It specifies CASSLEPGTIMGNQPQHF. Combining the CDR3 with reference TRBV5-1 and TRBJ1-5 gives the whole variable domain KAGVTQTPRYLIKTRGQQVTLSCSPISGHRSVSWYQQTPGQGLQFLFEYFSETQRNKGNFPGRFSGRQFSNSRSEMNVSTLELGDSALYLCASSLEPGTIMGNQPQHFGDGTRLSIL.

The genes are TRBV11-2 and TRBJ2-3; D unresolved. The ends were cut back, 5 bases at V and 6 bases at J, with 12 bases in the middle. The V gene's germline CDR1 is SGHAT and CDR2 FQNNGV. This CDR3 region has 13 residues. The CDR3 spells CASSLRLGDTQYF. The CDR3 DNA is TGTGCCAGCAGCCTACGCCTCGGGGATACGCAGTATTTT.

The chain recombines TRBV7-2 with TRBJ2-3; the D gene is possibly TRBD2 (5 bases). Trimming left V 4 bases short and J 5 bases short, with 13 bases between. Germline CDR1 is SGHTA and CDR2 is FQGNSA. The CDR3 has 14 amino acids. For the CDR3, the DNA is TGTGCCAGCAGCTCAAAAACTAGGAGAGATACGCAGTATTTT. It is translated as CASSSKTRRDTQYF.

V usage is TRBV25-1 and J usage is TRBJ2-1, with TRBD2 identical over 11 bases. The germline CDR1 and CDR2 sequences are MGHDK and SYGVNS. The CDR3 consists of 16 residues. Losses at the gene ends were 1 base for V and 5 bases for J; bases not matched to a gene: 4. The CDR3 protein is CASSESSSGGNNEQFF. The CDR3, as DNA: TGTGCCAGCAGTGAATCATCTAGCGGGGGGAACAATGAGCAGTTCTTC.

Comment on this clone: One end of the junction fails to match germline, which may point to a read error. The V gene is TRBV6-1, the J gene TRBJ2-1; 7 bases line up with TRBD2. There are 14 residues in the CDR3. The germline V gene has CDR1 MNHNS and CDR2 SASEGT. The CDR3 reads CASSEAIGPVGGVF. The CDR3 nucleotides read TGTGCCAGCAGTGAAGCGATCGGGCCAGTGGGGGGGGTCTTC.

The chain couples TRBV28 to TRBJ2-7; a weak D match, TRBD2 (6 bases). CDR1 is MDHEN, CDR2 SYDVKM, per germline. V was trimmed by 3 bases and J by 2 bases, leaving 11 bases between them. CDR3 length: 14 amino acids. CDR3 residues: CASSLAGPPYEQYF. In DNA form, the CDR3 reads TGTGCCAGCAGTTTGGCGGGGCCCCCCTACGAGCAGTACTTC.

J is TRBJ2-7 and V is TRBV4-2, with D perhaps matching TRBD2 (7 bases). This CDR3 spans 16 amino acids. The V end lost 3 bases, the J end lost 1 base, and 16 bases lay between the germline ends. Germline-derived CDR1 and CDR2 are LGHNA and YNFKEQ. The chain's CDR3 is CASSHSMGGQSYEQYF. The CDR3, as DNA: TGTGCCAGCAGCCACTCCATGGGGGGGCAGTCCTACGAGCAGTACTTC.

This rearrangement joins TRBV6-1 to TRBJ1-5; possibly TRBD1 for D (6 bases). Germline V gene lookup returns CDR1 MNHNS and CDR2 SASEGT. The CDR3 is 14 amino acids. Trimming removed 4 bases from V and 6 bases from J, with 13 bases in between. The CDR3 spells CASSGGQGGQPQHF. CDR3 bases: TGTGCCAGCAGTGGGGGGCAGGGTGGTCAGCCCCAGCATTTT.

The CDR3 sequence: CASSPRDTFTDTQYF. In nucleotides, the CDR3 is TGTGCCAGCTCACCAAGGGACACATTCACAGATACGCAGTATTTT. The rearrangement joins TRBV18 to TRBJ2-3; a possible D gene is TRBD1 (6 bases). This CDR3 spans 15 amino acids. The germline gives CDR1 KGHSH, CDR2 LQKENI. Trimming pared 2 bases from V and 2 bases from J, leaving 11 bases between.

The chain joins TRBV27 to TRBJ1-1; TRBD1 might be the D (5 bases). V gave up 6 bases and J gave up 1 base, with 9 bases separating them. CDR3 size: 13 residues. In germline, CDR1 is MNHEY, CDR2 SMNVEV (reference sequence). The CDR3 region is CASRTTANTEAFF. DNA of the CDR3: TGTGCCAGCAGAACGACAGCGAACACTGAAGCTTTCTTT.

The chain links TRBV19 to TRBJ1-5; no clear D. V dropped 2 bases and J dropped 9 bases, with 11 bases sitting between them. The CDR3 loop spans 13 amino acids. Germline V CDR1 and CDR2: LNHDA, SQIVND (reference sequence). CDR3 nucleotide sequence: TGTGCCAGTAGTATAAGCTTAGATGGGCCCCAGCATTTT. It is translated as CASSISLDGPQHF.

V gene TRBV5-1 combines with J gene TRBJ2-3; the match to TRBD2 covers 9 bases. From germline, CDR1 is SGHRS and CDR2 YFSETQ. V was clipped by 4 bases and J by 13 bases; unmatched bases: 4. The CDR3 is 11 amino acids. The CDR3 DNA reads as TGCGCCAGCAGCCCCCCTAGCGGGAAGTATTTT. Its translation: CASSPPSGKYF.

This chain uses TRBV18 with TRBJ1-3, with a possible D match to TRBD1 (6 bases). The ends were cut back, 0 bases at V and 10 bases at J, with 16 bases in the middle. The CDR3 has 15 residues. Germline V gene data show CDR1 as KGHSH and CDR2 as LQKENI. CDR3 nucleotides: TGTGCCAGCTCACCACCTAACAGGGCCTTGGATACCATATATTTT. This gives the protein CASSPPNRALDTIYF.

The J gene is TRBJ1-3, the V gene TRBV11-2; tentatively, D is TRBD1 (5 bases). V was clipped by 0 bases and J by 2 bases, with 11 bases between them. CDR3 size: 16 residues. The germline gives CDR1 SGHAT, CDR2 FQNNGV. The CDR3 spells CASSLEPPGTGNTIYF. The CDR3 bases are TGTGCCAGCAGCTTAGAACCCCCAGGGACTGGAAACACCATATATTTT.

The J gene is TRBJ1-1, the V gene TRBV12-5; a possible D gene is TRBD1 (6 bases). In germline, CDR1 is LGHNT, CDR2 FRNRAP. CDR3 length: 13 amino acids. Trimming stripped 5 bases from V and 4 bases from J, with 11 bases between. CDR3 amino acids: CASGIQGLTEAFF. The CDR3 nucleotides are TGTGCTAGTGGTATACAGGGTCTCACTGAAGCTTTCTTT.

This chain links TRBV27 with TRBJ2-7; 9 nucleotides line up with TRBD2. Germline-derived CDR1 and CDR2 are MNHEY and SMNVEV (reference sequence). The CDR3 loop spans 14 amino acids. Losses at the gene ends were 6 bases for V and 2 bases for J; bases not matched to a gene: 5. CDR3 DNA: TGTGCCAGCAGGGTAGCGGGAGCCCCCTACGAGCAGTACTTC. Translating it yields CASRVAGAPYEQYF.